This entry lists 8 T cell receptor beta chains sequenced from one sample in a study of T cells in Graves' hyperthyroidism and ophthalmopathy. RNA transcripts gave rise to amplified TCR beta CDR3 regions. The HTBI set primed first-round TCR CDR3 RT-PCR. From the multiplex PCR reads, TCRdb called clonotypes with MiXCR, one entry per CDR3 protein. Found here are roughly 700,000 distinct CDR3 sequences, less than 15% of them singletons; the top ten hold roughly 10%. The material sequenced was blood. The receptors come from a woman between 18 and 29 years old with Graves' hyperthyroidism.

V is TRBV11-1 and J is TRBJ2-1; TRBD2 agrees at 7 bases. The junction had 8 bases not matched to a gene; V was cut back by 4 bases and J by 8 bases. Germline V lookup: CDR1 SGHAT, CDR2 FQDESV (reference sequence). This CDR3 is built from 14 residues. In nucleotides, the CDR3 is TGTGCCAGCAGCTCTAATTCCCTAGCGGATGAGCAGTTCTTC. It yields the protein CASSSNSLADEQFF. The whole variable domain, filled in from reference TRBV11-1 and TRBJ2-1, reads EAEVAQSPRYKITEKSQAVAFWCDPISGHATLYWYRQILGQGPELLVQFQDESVVDDSQLPKDRFSAERLKGVDSTLKIQPAELGDSAMYLCASSSNSLADEQFFGPGTRLTVL.

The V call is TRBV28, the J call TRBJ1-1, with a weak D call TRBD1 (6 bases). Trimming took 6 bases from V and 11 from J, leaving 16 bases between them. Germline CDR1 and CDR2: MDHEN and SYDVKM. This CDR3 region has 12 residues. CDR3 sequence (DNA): TGTGCCAGCAGCGAGGATACCAGGGGCGCTTTCTTT. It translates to CASSEDTRGAFF. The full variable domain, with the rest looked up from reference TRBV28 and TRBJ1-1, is DVKVTQSSRYLVKRTGEKVFLECVQDMDHENMFWYRQDPGLGLRLIYFSYDVKMKEKGDIPEGYSVSREKKERFSLILESASTNQTSMYLCASSEDTRGAFFGQGTRLTVV.

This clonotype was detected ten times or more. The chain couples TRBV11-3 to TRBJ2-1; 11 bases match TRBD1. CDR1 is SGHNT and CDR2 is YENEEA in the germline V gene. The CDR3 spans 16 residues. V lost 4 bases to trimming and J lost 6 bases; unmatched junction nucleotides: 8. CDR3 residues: CASSSGQGAYPNEQFF. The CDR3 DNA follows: TGTGCCAGCAGCTCTGGACAGGGGGCGTATCCCAATGAGCAGTTCTTC.

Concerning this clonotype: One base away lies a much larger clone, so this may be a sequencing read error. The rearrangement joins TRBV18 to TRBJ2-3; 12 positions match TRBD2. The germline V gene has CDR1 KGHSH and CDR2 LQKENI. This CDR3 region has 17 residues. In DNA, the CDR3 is TGTGCCAGCCCACCACCCGGACTAGCGGGGAGGGGAGATACGCAGTATTTT. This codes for CASPPPGLAGRGDTQYF. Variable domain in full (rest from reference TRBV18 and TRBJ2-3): NAGVMQNPRHLVRRRGQEARLRCSPMKGHSHVYWYRQLPEEGLKFMVYLQKENIIDESGMPKERFSAEFPKEGPSILRIQQVVRGDSAAYFCASPPPGLAGRGDTQYFGPGTRLTVL.

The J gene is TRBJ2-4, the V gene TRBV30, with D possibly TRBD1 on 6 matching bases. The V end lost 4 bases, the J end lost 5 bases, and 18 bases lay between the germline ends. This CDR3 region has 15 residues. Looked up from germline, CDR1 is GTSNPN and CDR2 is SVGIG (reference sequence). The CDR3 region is CAWISLRDTENIQYF. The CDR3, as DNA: TGTGCCTGGATTTCCCTCCGGGACACCGAAAACATTCAGTACTTC.

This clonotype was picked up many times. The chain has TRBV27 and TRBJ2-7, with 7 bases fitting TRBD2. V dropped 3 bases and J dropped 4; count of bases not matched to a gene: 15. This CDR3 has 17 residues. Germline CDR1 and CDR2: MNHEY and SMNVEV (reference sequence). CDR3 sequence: CASSFEVAAAGSYEQYF. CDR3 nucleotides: TGTGCCAGCAGTTTTGAGGTGGCGGCAGCGGGGAGTTACGAGCAGTACTTC.

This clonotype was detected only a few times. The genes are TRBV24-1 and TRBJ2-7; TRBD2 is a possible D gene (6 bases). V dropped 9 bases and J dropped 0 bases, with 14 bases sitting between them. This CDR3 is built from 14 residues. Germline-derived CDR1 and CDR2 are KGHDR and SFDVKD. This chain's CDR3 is CATASGSSSYEQYF. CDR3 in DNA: TGTGCCACCGCAAGCGGGTCTAGCTCCTACGAGCAGTACTTC.

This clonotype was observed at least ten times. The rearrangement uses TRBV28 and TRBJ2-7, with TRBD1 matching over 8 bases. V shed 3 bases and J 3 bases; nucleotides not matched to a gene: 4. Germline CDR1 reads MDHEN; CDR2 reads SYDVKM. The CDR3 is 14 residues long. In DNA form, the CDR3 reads TGTGCCAGCAGTTTGACAGGGGAGATCTACGAGCAGTACTTC. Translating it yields CASSLTGEIYEQYF.